This T cell receptor beta chain was identified in a study of blood T cell repertoires in COVID-19. Study context: Sites across the United States, Italy and Spain contributed samples from acute and convalescent COVID-19. PBMCs, B-cell-depleted T cells, or T cells were the source of the cDNA or gDNA that made up the material.

In the study's own analysis: Amplified reference gene primers provided the basis for estimating nucleated cell counts. The repertoire was sequenced with immunoSEQ multiplex PCR; TCRdb's copy has only in-frame clones and lacks some. The V and J calls and clone size come from that table; D and trimming were worked out from the DNA. The table lists over 25,000 clones, roughly 89% of them singletons. The germline gives CDR1 MRHNA, CDR2 SNTAGT. The V and J ends lost 7 bases and 0 bases respectively, with 10 bases between them. The CDR3 totals 13 residues. Source material: peripheral blood. The gene calls are TRBV6-4 and TRBJ2-7; D possibly corresponds to TRBD1 (5 bases). The receptor was isolated from a man between 70 and 80 years old with active COVID-19. The CDR3 nucleotides read TGTGCCAGCAAGAACAGGAACTCCTACGAGCAGTACTTC. The encoded protein is CASKNRNSYEQYF.